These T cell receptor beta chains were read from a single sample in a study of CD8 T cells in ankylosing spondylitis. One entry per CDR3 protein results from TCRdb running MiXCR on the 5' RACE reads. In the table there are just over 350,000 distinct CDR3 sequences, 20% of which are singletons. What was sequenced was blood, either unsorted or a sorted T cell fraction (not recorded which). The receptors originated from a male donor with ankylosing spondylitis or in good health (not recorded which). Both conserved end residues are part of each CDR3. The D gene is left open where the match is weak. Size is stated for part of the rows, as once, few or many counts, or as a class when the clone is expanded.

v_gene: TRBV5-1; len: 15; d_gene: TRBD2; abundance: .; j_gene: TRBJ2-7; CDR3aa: CASSWTSGGLYEQYF; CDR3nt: TGCGCCAGCAGCTGGACTAGCGGGGGCCTCTACGAGCAGTACTTC
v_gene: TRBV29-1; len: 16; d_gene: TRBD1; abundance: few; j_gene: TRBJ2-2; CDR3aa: CSVVTGGLEDTGELFF; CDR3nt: TGCAGCGTCGTGACAGGGGGCCTTGAGGACACCGGGGAGCTGTTTTTT
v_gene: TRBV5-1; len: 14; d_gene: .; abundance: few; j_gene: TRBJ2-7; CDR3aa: CASRTDRTTYEQYF; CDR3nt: TGCGCCAGCAGAACGGACAGGACTACCTACGAGCAGTACTTC
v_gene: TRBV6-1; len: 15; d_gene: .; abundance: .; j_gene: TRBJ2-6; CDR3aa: CASSRDSSGANVLTF; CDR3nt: TGTGCCAGCAGTCGGGACTCCTCTGGGGCCAACGTCCTGACTTTC
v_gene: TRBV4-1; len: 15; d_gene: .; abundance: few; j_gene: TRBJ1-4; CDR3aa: CASSQEGTTGEKLFF; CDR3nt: TGCGCCAGCAGCCAAGAAGGAACTACGGGGGAAAAACTGTTTTTT
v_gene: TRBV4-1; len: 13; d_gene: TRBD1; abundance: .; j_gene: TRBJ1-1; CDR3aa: CASNGPGGSEAFF; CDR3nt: TGCGCCAGCAATGGGCCAGGGGGATCTGAAGCTTTCTTT
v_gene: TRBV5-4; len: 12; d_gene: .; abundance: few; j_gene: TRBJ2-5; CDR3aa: CASSDDPGTQYF; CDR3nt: TGTGCCAGCAGCGATGACCCCGGGACCCAGTACTTC
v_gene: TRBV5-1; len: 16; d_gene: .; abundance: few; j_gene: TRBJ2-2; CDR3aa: CASSLRTPRDTGELFF; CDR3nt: TGCGCCAGCAGCTTGCGGACACCTCGTGACACCGGGGAGCTGTTTTTT
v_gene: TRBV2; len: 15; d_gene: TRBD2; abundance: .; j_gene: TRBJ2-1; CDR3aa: CASSGRGSSYNEQFF; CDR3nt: TGTGCCAGCAGTGGGCGGGGGAGCTCCTACAATGAGCAGTTCTTC
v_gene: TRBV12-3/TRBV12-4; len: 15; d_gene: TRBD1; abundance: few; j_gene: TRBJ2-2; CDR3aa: CASNNRDRGTGELFF; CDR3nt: TGTGCCAGCAATAACCGGGACAGGGGGACCGGGGAGCTGTTTTTT
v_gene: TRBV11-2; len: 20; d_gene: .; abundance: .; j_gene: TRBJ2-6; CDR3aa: CASSLNVGALGHSGANVLTF; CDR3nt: TGTGCCAGCAGCTTAAATGTCGGGGCATTGGGCCACTCTGGGGCCAACGTCCTGACTTTC
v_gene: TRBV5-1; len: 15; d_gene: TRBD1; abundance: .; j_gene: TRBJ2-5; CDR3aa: CASSLEPGTGGPQYF; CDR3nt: TGCGCCAGCAGCTTAGAACCCGGGACAGGGGGGCCCCAGTACTTC
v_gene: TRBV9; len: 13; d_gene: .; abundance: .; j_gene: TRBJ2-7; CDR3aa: CASSTGWGYEQYF; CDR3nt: TGTGCCAGCAGCACCGGTTGGGGATACGAGCAGTACTTC
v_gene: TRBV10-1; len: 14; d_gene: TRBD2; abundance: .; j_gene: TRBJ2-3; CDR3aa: CASNLAGPQHTQYF; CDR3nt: TGCGCCAGCAATTTAGCGGGGCCCCAACATACGCAGTATTTT
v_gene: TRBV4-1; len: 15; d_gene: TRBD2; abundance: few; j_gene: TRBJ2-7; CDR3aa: CASSQHSGLADEQYF; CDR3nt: TGCGCCAGCAGCCAGCACTCGGGACTAGCGGACGAGCAGTACTTC
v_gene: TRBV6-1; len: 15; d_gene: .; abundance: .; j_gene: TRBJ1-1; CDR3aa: CASTLAPGGDTEAFF; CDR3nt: TGTGCCAGCACTCTGGCCCCCGGGGGTGACACTGAAGCTTTCTTT
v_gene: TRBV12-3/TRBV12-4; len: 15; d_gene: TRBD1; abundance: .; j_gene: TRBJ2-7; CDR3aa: CASSGRDSNAYEQYF; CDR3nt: TGTGCCAGCAGCGGCCGGGACAGCAATGCCTACGAGCAGTACTTC
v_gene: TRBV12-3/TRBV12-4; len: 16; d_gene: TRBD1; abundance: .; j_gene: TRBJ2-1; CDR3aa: CASSSLEGAPYNEQFF; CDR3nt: TGTGCCAGCAGTTCCCTCGAGGGGGCCCCCTACAATGAGCAGTTCTTC
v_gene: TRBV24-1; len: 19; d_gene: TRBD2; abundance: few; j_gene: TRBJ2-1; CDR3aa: CATSDSWLAGDSSYNEQFF; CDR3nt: TGTGCCACCAGTGATTCATGGCTAGCGGGGGATAGCTCCTACAATGAGCAGTTCTTC
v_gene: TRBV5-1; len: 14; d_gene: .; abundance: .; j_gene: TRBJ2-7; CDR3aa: CASSFVGGTYEQYF; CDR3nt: TGCGCCAGCAGCTTTGTAGGTGGGACCTACGAGCAGTACTTC
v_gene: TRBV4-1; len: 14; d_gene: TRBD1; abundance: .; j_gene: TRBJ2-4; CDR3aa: CASSLGDRENIQYF; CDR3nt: TGCGCCAGCAGCCTAGGGGACAGGGAAAACATTCAGTACTTC
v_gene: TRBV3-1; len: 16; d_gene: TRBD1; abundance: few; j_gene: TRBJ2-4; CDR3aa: CASSHEPGQGVYIQYF; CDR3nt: TGTGCCAGCAGCCATGAACCGGGACAGGGGGTTTACATTCAGTACTTC
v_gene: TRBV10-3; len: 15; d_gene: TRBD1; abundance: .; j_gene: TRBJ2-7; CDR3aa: CAISEYGDSTYEQYF; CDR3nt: TGTGCCATCAGTGAGTATGGGGACAGTACCTACGAGCAGTACTTC